A single sample is the source of the 21 T cell receptor beta chains below, sequenced in a study of T-cell reconstitution after alpha-beta-depleted transplantation in children. The library targeted TCRbeta and was prepared with unique molecular identifiers. Using its own MiXCR run on the PCR reads, TCRdb lists one record per CDR3 protein. The repertoire includes about 200,000 distinct CDR3 sequences, about 7% of them detected once, and 5.5% to 6.5% sits in the top ten. Sequences were derived from PBMCs, sampled before TCRalphabeta/CD19-depleted stem cell transplant. Receptors were obtained from a boy between 2 and 10 years old with acute lymphoblastic leukemia, due to receive a stem cell transplant.

This clonotype was counted between two and nine times. This rearrangement joins TRBV19 to TRBJ2-1, with 7 bases fitting TRBD1. The CDR3 contains 15 residues. The V segment lost 3 bases and the J segment 6 bases; nucleotides outside the gene matches: 8. The germline V gene has CDR1 LNHDA and CDR2 SQIVND (reference sequence). Here the CDR3 reads CASSIIRDSLNEQFF. In DNA form, the CDR3 reads TGTGCCAGTAGTATCATCCGGGACAGTCTCAATGAGCAGTTCTTC.

V is TRBV6-4 and J is TRBJ2-3, with D perhaps TRBD1 (5 bases). Germline V lookup: CDR1 MRHNA, CDR2 SNTAGT. The CDR3 is 16 amino acids. Trimming cost V 0 bases and J 0 bases, with 10 bases left between them. The DNA for the CDR3 is TGTGCCAGCAGTGACTCGGCAGGGTCAAGCACAGATACGCAGTATTTT. It is translated as CASSDSAGSSTDTQYF.

This clonotype was counted many times. The rearrangement joins TRBV29-1 to TRBJ2-7, with a possible D match to TRBD1 (6 bases). The CDR3 sequence is 13 residues long. CDR1 is SQVTM and CDR2 is ANQGSEA in the germline V gene. Trimming left V 2 bases short and J 5 bases short, with 13 bases between. CDR3 in DNA: TGCAGCGTTGAACGTCAGGGGTTCGACGAGCAGTACTTC. It yields the protein CSVERQGFDEQYF.

The V and J genes are TRBV6-5 and TRBJ1-5; D is perhaps TRBD1 (6 bases). V was shortened by 2 bases and J by 6 bases, with 17 bases between the two germline ends. Per the germline V gene, CDR1 is MNHEY and CDR2 is SVGAGI. The CDR3 contains 16 residues. The CDR3 here is CASSYRQGSMAQPQHF. Written as DNA, the CDR3 is TGTGCCAGCAGTTACCGTCAGGGGAGTATGGCTCAGCCCCAGCATTTT.

This clonotype was counted many times. The chain has TRBV20-1 and TRBJ1-4, with a possible D match to TRBD1 (5 bases). V lost 6 bases, J lost 6 bases, and 20 bases lay in between. Germline V CDR1 and CDR2: DFQATT, SNEGSKA (reference sequence). The CDR3 totals 15 residues. The CDR3 spells CSASPWAGMDEKLFF. DNA for the CDR3: TGCAGTGCATCGCCTTGGGCAGGGATGGATGAAAAACTGTTTTTT.

The chain has TRBV20-1 and TRBJ2-7, with D possibly TRBD1 on 6 matching bases. Germline V gives CDR1 DFQATT, CDR2 SNEGSKA (reference sequence). Trimming cost V 4 bases and J 5 bases, with 15 bases left between them. The CDR3 spans 13 residues. The CDR3, as DNA: TGCAGTGCTATTTGGGCAGGGGATGACGAGCAGTACTTC. Its translation: CSAIWAGDDEQYF.

The chain has TRBV6-2 or TRBV6-3 and TRBJ2-1; D call uncertain. Germline V gives CDR1 MNHEY, CDR2 SVGEGT. This CDR3 spans 16 amino acids. Trimming pared 5 bases from V and 4 bases from J, leaving 18 bases between. As DNA, the CDR3 is TGTGCCAGCAGTCCTCGTGGGGAAGGGCCTTACAATGAGCAGTTCTTC. This codes for CASSPRGEGPYNEQFF.

This clonotype was counted many times. The chain carries TRBV20-1 and TRBJ2-5; a weak D match, TRBD2 (5 bases). Germline V lookup: CDR1 DFQATT, CDR2 SNEGSKA (reference sequence). This CDR3 contains 11 residues. Trimming took off 3 bases at V and 5 bases at J, with 7 bases between the two ends. The CDR3 here is CSASGGETQYF. As DNA, the CDR3 is TGCAGTGCTAGCGGCGGGGAGACCCAGTACTTC.

This clonotype has ten or more counts. This rearrangement joins TRBV5-1 to TRBJ2-5; D unclear. Trimming removed 1 base at V and 3 bases at J, with 10 bases between. There are 14 residues in the CDR3. Germline CDR1 SGHRS, CDR2 YFSETQ. DNA for the CDR3: TGCGCCAGCAGCTTGTTGAGGTTAGAAGAGACCCAGTACTTC. It specifies CASSLLRLEETQYF.

In this sample, this clonotype turned up many times. The chain employs TRBV28 and TRBJ2-1; 11 nucleotides agree with TRBD2. Germline CDR1 MDHEN, CDR2 SYDVKM. The V and J ends lost 7 bases and 10 bases, in that order; junction bases with no gene match: 9. The CDR3 contains 14 residues. The CDR3 region is CASNDLAGGWEQFF. The CDR3 DNA follows: TGTGCCAGCAATGACCTAGCGGGAGGCTGGGAGCAGTTCTTC.

This clonotype was observed many times. This chain links TRBV12-3 or TRBV12-4 with TRBJ2-2, with D possibly matching TRBD2 (6 bases). V gave up 8 bases and J gave up 5 bases, with 15 bases separating them. The CDR3 spans 14 residues. CDR3 residues: CASQTDGGTGELFF. CDR3 DNA: TGTGCCAGCCAGACGGATGGGGGGACCGGGGAGCTGTTTTTT.

This clonotype was detected many times. The J gene is TRBJ1-1, the V gene TRBV29-1; 7 bases agree with TRBD1. The CDR3 extends over 16 amino acids. Per germline, CDR1 SQVTM and CDR2 ANQGSEA. V lost 7 bases to trimming and J lost 0 bases; unmatched junction nucleotides: 14. The CDR3 sequence is CSAAGGERGLNTEAFF. DNA for the CDR3: TGCAGCGCAGCAGGGGGGGAGAGGGGGCTGAACACTGAAGCTTTCTTT.

This clonotype was counted a few times. The chain joins TRBV7-2 to TRBJ2-1; D is possibly TRBD2 (5 bases). Germline V CDR1 and CDR2: SGHTA, FQGNSA. This CDR3 region has 14 residues. Trimming cost V 5 bases and J 3 bases, with 11 bases left between them. The CDR3: CASSPTRDYNEQFF. As DNA, the CDR3 is TGTGCCAGCAGCCCCACTCGGGACTACAATGAGCAGTTCTTC.

Only a few counts were recorded for this clonotype. V gene TRBV5-1 combines with J gene TRBJ2-5, with 9 bases matching TRBD2. CDR3 length: 14 residues. The ends lost 4 bases at V and 6 bases at J; junction bases unmatched: 7. Germline-derived CDR1 and CDR2 are SGHRS and YFSETQ. The CDR3 is CASSAEGLAKTQYF. DNA of the CDR3: TGCGCCAGCAGCGCCGAGGGACTAGCCAAGACCCAGTACTTC.

This clonotype was observed many times. This chain joins TRBV28 and TRBJ1-5; D possibly corresponds to TRBD1 (5 bases). Germline lookup yields CDR1 MDHEN and CDR2 SYDVKM. V dropped 3 bases and J dropped 6 bases, with 12 bases sitting between them. The CDR3 runs to 14 residues. The chain's CDR3 is CASSFYEGSQPQHF. CDR3 nucleotides: TGTGCCAGCAGTTTCTACGAGGGGTCTCAGCCCCAGCATTTT.

This clonotype was seen many times. The CDR3 DNA reads TGCAGCGTAGGAGACCTTACTAATGAAAAACTGTTTTTT. It specifies CSVGDLTNEKLFF. V usage is TRBV29-1 and J usage is TRBJ1-4, with unresolved D. The CDR3 runs 13 residues. Germline V lookup: CDR1 SQVTM, CDR2 ANQGSEA. V shed 6 bases and J shed 2 bases, with 10 bases lying between them. Full variable domain (rest looked up from reference TRBV29-1 and TRBJ1-4): SAVISQKPSRDICQRGTSLTIQCQVDSQVTMMFWYRQQPGQSLTLIATANQGSEATYESGFVIDKFPISRPNLTFSTLTVSNMSPEDSSIYLCSVGDLTNEKLFFGSGTQLSVL.

This clonotype was counted at least ten times. The rearrangement joins TRBV3-1 to TRBJ2-5, with D tentatively TRBD2 (6 bases). Germline values: CDR1 LGHDT, CDR2 YNNKEL (reference sequence). Trimming cost V 7 bases and J 6 bases, with 18 bases left between them. The CDR3 runs to 14 residues. CDR3 nucleotides: TGTGCCAGCAATCAGGGCGGGATAAGTAAGACCCAGTACTTC. Translating gives CASNQGGISKTQYF.

This clonotype was observed many times. The genes are TRBV27 and TRBJ2-1; D tentatively fits TRBD1 or TRBD2 (6 bases each). Trimming removed 0 bases from V and 4 bases from J, with 10 bases in between. The CDR3 runs 15 residues. In germline, CDR1 is MNHEY, CDR2 SMNVEV (reference sequence). CDR3 region: CASSLSWGAYNEQFF. DNA for the CDR3: TGTGCCAGCAGTTTATCTTGGGGGGCGTACAATGAGCAGTTCTTC.

This clonotype appeared many times. V gene TRBV7-9 combines with J gene TRBJ1-2; D may be TRBD1 (6 bases). CDR1 and CDR2 from the germline V gene are SEHNR and FQNEAQ (reference sequence). V was clipped by 6 bases and J by 2 bases, with 28 bases between them. The CDR3 length is 19 residues. CDR3 sequence (DNA): TGTGCCAGCAGTGACATTCGTGGGGAAGGGGGGCGTCTGAACTATGGCTACACCTTC. It is translated as CASSDIRGEGGRLNYGYTF.

This clonotype has ten or more counts. This chain links TRBV7-8 with TRBJ2-3; no firm D call. The CDR3 has 13 residues. Trimming took 10 bases from V and 4 from J, leaving 15 bases between them. Germline CDR1 reads SGHVS; CDR2 reads FQNEAQ. The CDR3 sequence: CATSAPVPDTQYF. In DNA form, the CDR3 reads TGTGCCACCTCAGCTCCAGTTCCAGATACGCAGTATTTT.

This clonotype was seen ten or more times. The V and J genes are TRBV24-1 and TRBJ2-3; 9 bases match TRBD2. Germline values: CDR1 KGHDR, CDR2 SFDVKD. This CDR3 is 15 amino acids long. Unmatched junction bases numbered 6, after V lost 6 bases and J lost 3 bases. The chain's CDR3 is CATSNPREGTDTQYF. CDR3 nucleotides: TGTGCCACCAGTAACCCGCGGGAGGGAACAGATACGCAGTATTTT.